Each of the 3 T cell receptor beta chains below was sequenced from the same sample in a study of spatial heterogeneity in lung cancer. TCRdb re-called the 5' RACE reads with MiXCR, one entry per CDR3 protein. This sample has approximately 2,700 distinct CDR3 sequences; approximately 49% occur once, and the top ten carry 63%. Noted time point: sample taken at primary tumor resection. These receptors have no identified antigens. Regarding the study as a whole: Mutation tallies in tumors tracked expanded intratumoral alpha and beta TCR counts.

Source: lung tumor tissue, taken at surgery. The receptor source for this set is a male donor with early-stage non-small cell lung cancer.

The chain is built from TRBV3-1 and TRBJ2-7; 9 bases match TRBD1. This CDR3 has 12 amino acids. V was pared by 5 bases and J by 9 bases, with 5 bases of the junction left unmatched. Germline-derived CDR1 and CDR2 are LGHDT and YNNKEL (reference sequence). CDR3 residues: CASSSTGGAQYF. In nucleotides, the CDR3 is TGTGCCAGCAGCTCTACAGGGGGCGCGCAGTACTTC.

This chain uses TRBV10-3 with TRBJ2-1; unclear D gene. Germline loops: CDR1 ENHRY, CDR2 SYGVKD. The ends were cut back, 4 bases at V and 7 bases at J, with 11 bases in the middle. This CDR3 comprises 13 residues. Written as DNA, the CDR3 is TGTGCCATCAGTGTTTCCCAGATGAATGAGCAGTTCTTC. It is translated as CAISVSQMNEQFF.

This clonotype is termed medium-sized. The rearrangement uses TRBV5-1 and TRBJ2-7; D is undetermined. Germline assignment: CDR1 SGHRS and CDR2 YFSETQ. There are 13 residues in the CDR3. With 0 bases removed from V and 1 base from J, the gap between germline ends came to 5 bases. The CDR3 region has the DNA TGCGCCAGCAGCTTGGAACGGTCCTACGAGCAGTACTTC. Translating gives CASSLERSYEQYF.